A selection of T cell receptor beta chains follows, all from one sample in a study of CD8 T cells in ankylosing spondylitis. TCRdb fed the 5' RACE reads into MiXCR, producing one record per CDR3 protein. The sample has approximately 500,000 distinct CDR3 sequences; roughly 13% are singletons. The sequencing input was blood, either unsorted or a sorted T cell fraction (not recorded which). Source of these receptors: a male donor with ankylosing spondylitis. Both conserved end residues are part of each CDR3. The D gene is left open where the match is weak. Only part of the rows carry a size: once, few, many, or a class if the clone is expanded.

abundance	v_gene	j_gene	d_gene	CDR3aa	CDR3nt
many	TRBV20-1	TRBJ1-5	-	CSARSYSNQPQHF	TGCAGTGCTAGAAGCTATAGCAATCAGCCCCAGCATTTT
few	TRBV4-2	TRBJ1-1	-	CASSQDWVNTEAFF	TGTGCCAGCAGCCAAGATTGGGTGAACACTGAAGCTTTCTTT
few	TRBV2	TRBJ2-1	-	CASKPQSASHNEQFF	TGTGCCAGCAAACCCCAAAGCGCCAGTCACAATGAGCAGTTCTTC
few	TRBV2	TRBJ1-6	-	CASSEGTSPLHF	TGTGCCAGCAGTGAGGGGACTTCACCCCTCCACTTT
-	TRBV4-1	TRBJ2-1	-	CASSQESYNEQFF	TGCGCCAGCAGCCAAGAGTCCTACAATGAGCAGTTCTTC
many	TRBV10-1	TRBJ1-1	TRBD1	CASRGDTEAFF	TGTGCCAGCAGGGGGGACACTGAAGCTTTCTTT
many	TRBV20-1	TRBJ2-3	-	CSASQPDTQYF	TGCAGTGCTAGCCAACCAGATACGCAGTATTTT
few	TRBV28	TRBJ1-5	-	CASSKLRTLSNQPQHF	TGTGCCAGCAGTAAACTACGGACACTTAGCAATCAGCCCCAGCATTTT
few	TRBV7-9	TRBJ2-7	-	CASSFRDSYEQYF	TGTGCCAGCAGCTTCCGGGACTCCTACGAGCAGTACTTC
many	TRBV24-1	TRBJ2-3	-	CATSDSARTQYF	TGTGCCACCAGTGATTCGGCCAGGACGCAGTATTTT
-	TRBV12-3/TRBV12-4	TRBJ1-5	-	CASSSIQSNQPQHF	TGTGCCAGCAGTTCTATCCAGAGCAATCAGCCCCAGCATTTT
many	TRBV14	TRBJ2-3	-	CASSPLGTDTQYF	TGTGCCAGCAGCCCCTTGGGAACAGATACGCAGTATTTT
-	TRBV5-1	TRBJ2-5	-	CASSQNTVLPGETQYF	TGCGCCAGCAGCCAAAACACCGTCCTCCCCGGGGAGACCCAGTACTTC